These 13 T cell receptor beta chains came from one sample sequenced in a study of T cell responses to AZD1222 COVID-19 vaccine. The data were produced by immunoSEQ multiplex PCR, yet TCRdb's version contains in-frame clones alone and is incomplete. Of roughly 130,000 clones listed, roughly 87% were seen once; the top ten hold 1.3% to 1.5%. Specimen: peripheral blood, collected on day 0 of AZD1222 vaccination. Receptor source: an adult in good health.

The chain has TRBV11-3 and TRBJ1-5; unclear D gene. The CDR3 is 16 amino acids. Per germline, CDR1 SGHNT and CDR2 YENEEA. V lost 5 bases and J 4 bases, leaving 18 bases between the germline ends. The DNA for the CDR3 is TGTGCCAGCAGCCAAGAATGGGGATGGGTAAATCAGCCCCAGCATTTT. This translates into CASSQEWGWVNQPQHF.

The chain is built from TRBV9 and TRBJ2-3, with TRBD2 as a possible D gene (5 bases). This CDR3 contains 13 residues. The germline V and J ends were trimmed by 6 bases and 6 bases, with 14 bases remaining between them. Germline V gene data show CDR1 as SGDLS and CDR2 as YYNGEE. The CDR3, as DNA: TGTGCCAGCACCCCCTACGGCGGGGATACGCAGTATTTT. This codes for CASTPYGGDTQYF.

This clone was detected once. The CDR3 bases are TGTGCCAGCAGCTTAGAGAACAGAAACACTGAAGCTTTCTTT. Translated, it gives CASSLENRNTEAFF. This chain joins TRBV7-9 and TRBJ1-1; D is undetermined. Germline CDR1 reads SEHNR; CDR2 reads FQNEAQ (reference sequence). Trimming left V 1 base short and J 2 bases short, with 8 bases between. The CDR3 spans 14 residues. Complete variable domain (other parts from reference TRBV7-9 and TRBJ1-1): DTGVSQNPRHKITKRGQNVTFRCDPISEHNRLYWYRQTLGQGPEFLTYFQNEAQLEKSRLLSDRFSAERPKGSFSTLEIQRTEQGDSAMYLCASSLENRNTEAFFGQGTRLTVV.

The chain joins TRBV29-1 to TRBJ2-7; perhaps TRBD1 as D (6 bases). Trimming took off 2 bases at V and 4 bases at J, with 12 bases between the two ends. Germline CDR1 and CDR2: SQVTM and ANQGSEA. The CDR3 length is 13 residues. DNA for the CDR3: TGCAGCGTTGAAACAGGGAAATCTTACGAGCAGTACTTC. Its translation: CSVETGKSYEQYF.

V usage is TRBV7-9 and J usage is TRBJ2-7; possible D gene TRBD1, 5 bases. V was trimmed by 3 bases and J by 3 bases, leaving 15 bases between them. CDR3 size: 15 residues. The germline gives CDR1 SEHNR, CDR2 FQNEAQ (reference sequence). The CDR3 protein is CASSFDSLLHYEQYF. CDR3 DNA sequence: TGTGCCAGCAGCTTTGACAGCCTCCTTCACTACGAGCAGTACTTC.

A word on this clone: The sample holds other DNA sequences that translate to the same CDR3. The V gene is TRBV10-3, the J gene TRBJ1-5; D gene unclear. CDR1 ENHRY and CDR2 SYGVKD come from the germline V gene. Trimming left V 3 bases short and J 5 bases short, with 8 bases between. The CDR3 length is 13 residues. Here the CDR3 reads CAISERADQPQHF. The CDR3 DNA sequence: TGTGCCATCAGTGAAAGGGCCGATCAGCCCCAGCATTTT.

This chain uses TRBV24-1 with TRBJ1-2; D uncertain. The germline gives CDR1 KGHDR, CDR2 SFDVKD. V shed 5 bases and J shed 0 bases, with 9 bases lying between them. The CDR3 loop spans 14 amino acids. The CDR3 loop reads CATSVGPANYGYTF. The CDR3 bases are TGTGCCACCAGTGTTGGACCGGCTAACTATGGCTACACCTTC.

V usage is TRBV18 and J usage is TRBJ2-2; D ambiguous. Germline V gene data show CDR1 as KGHSH and CDR2 as LQKENI. The CDR3 consists of 13 residues. With 1 base removed from V and 10 bases from J, the gap between germline ends came to 10 bases. The CDR3 DNA reads as TGTGCCAGCTCACCACAGGAAACAGAGGAGCTGTTTTTT. This codes for CASSPQETEELFF. The whole variable domain, remainder taken from reference TRBV18 and TRBJ2-2, is NAGVMQNPRHLVRRRGQEARLRCSPMKGHSHVYWYRQLPEEGLKFMVYLQKENIIDESGMPKERFSAEFPKEGPSILRIQQVVRGDSAAYFCASSPQETEELFFGEGSRLTVL.

In its sample, this clone was seen once. This specimen includes other DNA sequences encoding the same CDR3. J is TRBJ2-1 and V is TRBV5-1; 15 bases are shared with TRBD2. In germline, CDR1 is SGHRS, CDR2 YFSETQ. V was clipped by 4 bases and J by 4 bases; unmatched bases: 6. The CDR3 runs to 17 residues. The CDR3 here is CASSPGTSGGSYNEQFF. CDR3 DNA: TGCGCCAGCAGCCCAGGGACTAGCGGGGGGTCTTACAATGAGCAGTTCTTC.

The chain joins TRBV27 to TRBJ1-4, with 8 positions matching TRBD1. Germline CDR1 reads MNHEY; CDR2 reads SMNVEV (reference sequence). The J segment lost 8 bases and the V segment lost 4 bases, leaving 6 bases of the junction unmatched. This CDR3 has 14 amino acids. The CDR3 loop is CASSSGQGLEKLFF. The CDR3 bases are TGTGCCAGCAGTTCAGGACAGGGTTTAGAAAAACTGTTTTTT.

The chain employs TRBV7-2 and TRBJ2-7; D is unresolved. CDR1 SGHTA and CDR2 FQGNSA come from the germline V gene. The CDR3 is 13 amino acids. Trimming stripped 4 bases from V and 0 bases from J, with 7 bases between. The CDR3 here is CASSSSSSYEQYF. In DNA, the CDR3 is TGTGCCAGCAGCTCTTCTAGCTCCTACGAGCAGTACTTC.

This chain links TRBV5-1 with TRBJ2-7; D is unresolved. Germline V CDR1 and CDR2: SGHRS, YFSETQ. Trimming took 3 bases from V and 0 from J, leaving 13 bases between them. The CDR3 covers 15 residues. CDR3 loop: CASSSRLGISYEQYF. CDR3 nucleotides: TGCGCCAGCAGCTCGCGGCTTGGGATCTCCTACGAGCAGTACTTC.

This clone was picked up a small number of times. The V and J genes are TRBV28 and TRBJ2-7; 8 bases align to TRBD1. The germline CDR1 and CDR2 sequences are MDHEN and SYDVKM. V trimming: 5 bases; J trimming: 7 bases; junction bases outside the gene matches: 10. The CDR3 has 14 amino acids. This CDR3 is CASSTPGTGEEQYF. CDR3 bases: TGTGCCAGCAGTACCCCAGGGACAGGTGAGGAGCAGTACTTC.